Listed here are 9 T cell receptor beta chains from one sample, sequenced in a study of blood T cell repertoires in COVID-19. Profiling relied on immunoSEQ multiplex PCR, and the TCRdb table lists in-frame clones only, not all of them. The sample shows 140,000 or so clones, more than 75% of them seen only once. The sequenced material came from peripheral blood. Source of these receptors: a woman aged 45 to 65 with active or convalescent COVID-19.

This chain uses TRBV28 with TRBJ2-7; D is possibly TRBD2 (6 bases). Germline CDR1 is MDHEN and CDR2 is SYDVKM. With 5 bases removed from V and 0 bases from J, the gap between germline ends came to 17 bases. The CDR3 has 16 amino acids. CDR3 sequence reads: CASSRGRGSSSYEQYF. CDR3 DNA: TGTGCCAGCAGTCGGGGGAGAGGTTCTAGCTCCTACGAGCAGTACTTC.

The chain employs TRBV4-3 and TRBJ1-6, with 10 bases lining up with TRBD1. The CDR3 covers 15 residues. The J segment lost 8 bases and the V segment lost 1 base, leaving 2 bases of the junction unmatched. Germline V gene data show CDR1 as LGHNA and CDR2 as YSLEER. The DNA of the CDR3 is TGCGCCAGCAGCCAAGGGACAGGGGGGCATTCACCCCTCCACTTT. Amino acid sequence: CASSQGTGGHSPLHF.

The chain has TRBV12-2 and TRBJ2-6; the listed D gene, TRBD1, was not tested against the DNA. TRBV12-2 is listed as a pseudogene. The CDR3 has 18 amino acids. As DNA, the CDR3 is TGTGCAAGTCGCTTAGACCGGGACAGGGTGTCTGGGGCCAACGTCCTGACTTTC. This gives the protein CASRLDRDRVSGANVLTF.

This chain joins TRBV21-1 and TRBJ2-7; the table assigns TRBD2, which was not confirmed against the DNA. TRBV21-1 is designated a pseudogene. This CDR3 region has 14 residues. CDR3 region: CASTEREAFYEQYF. Here the CDR3 DNA reads TGTGCCAGCACCGAGCGGGAGGCCTTCTACGAGCAGTACTTC.

The V call is TRBV7-3, the J call TRBJ2-1; 12 bases fit TRBD2. After removal of 2 bases from V and 7 bases from J, the junction contained 6 bases not matched to a gene. Germline V lookup: CDR1 SGHTA, CDR2 FQGTGA. The CDR3 runs to 16 residues. CDR3 nucleotide sequence: TGTGCCAGCAGCTTAGTATCTAGCGGGAGGGTAAATGAGCAGTTCTTC. As protein: CASSLVSSGRVNEQFF. Variable domain in full (rest from reference TRBV7-3 and TRBJ2-1): GAGVSQTPSNKVTEKGKYVELRCDPISGHTALYWYRQSLGQGPEFLIYFQGTGAADDSGLPNDRFFAVRPEGSVSTLKIQRTERGDSAVYLCASSLVSSGRVNEQFFGPGTRLTVL.

The chain joins TRBV28 to TRBJ1-5; 7 positions match TRBD1. CDR1 is MDHEN and CDR2 is SYDVKM in the germline V gene. V was clipped by 1 base and J by 3 bases; unmatched bases: 6. This CDR3 contains 16 residues. CDR3 DNA sequence: TGTGCCAGCAGTTTATTTTTGACAGGGACCAATCAGCCCCAGCATTTT. As protein: CASSLFLTGTNQPQHF.

The rearrangement joins TRBV5-8 to TRBJ1-2; D is undetermined. Germline V gene lookup returns CDR1 SGHTS and CDR2 YDEGEE. V lost 0 bases and J 2 bases, leaving 5 bases between the germline ends. This CDR3 region has 13 residues. The CDR3 coding sequence is TGTGCCAGCAGCTTGGACCGGAACTATGGCTACACCTTC. Its translation: CASSLDRNYGYTF. The variable domain in full, completed from reference TRBV5-8 and TRBJ1-2, reads EAGVTQSPTHLIKTRGQQATLRCSPISGHTSVYWYQQALGLGLQFLLWYDEGEERNRGNFPPRFSGRQFPNYSSELNVNALELEDSALYLCASSLDRNYGYTFGSGTRLTVV.

The rearrangement links TRBV4-3 to TRBJ2-3, with 7 bases fitting TRBD2. Unmatched junction bases numbered 7, after V lost 4 bases and J lost 6 bases. CDR1 LGHNA and CDR2 YSLEER come from the germline V gene. The CDR3 is made up of 14 amino acids. CDR3 bases: TGCGCCAGCAGCCCCCGTCTGGGGGGGGATACGCAGTATTTT. As protein: CASSPRLGGDTQYF.

The chain recombines TRBV29-1 with TRBJ2-7; 11 nucleotides match TRBD2. Germline CDR1 SQVTM, CDR2 ANQGSEA. CDR3 size: 13 residues. Trimming removed 6 bases from V and 4 bases from J; junction bases left unmatched: 5. CDR3 sequence (DNA): TGCAGCGTCTTAGCGGGGGGGCCTTACGAGCAGTACTTC. Encoded protein: CSVLAGGPYEQYF.